Following are 8 T cell receptor beta chains from one sample sequenced in a study of blood T cell repertoires in COVID-19. The protocol was immunoSEQ multiplex PCR, while the TCRdb copy is restricted to in-frame clones and leaves out a portion. The data hold roughly 41,000 clones, with around nine tenths observed a single time. The sample comprised peripheral blood. The receptor set was obtained from a man aged 60-69 years with active COVID-19.

This clone is a singleton in its sample. The V and J genes are TRBV4-2 and TRBJ2-5; D call uncertain. The ends were cut back, 2 bases at V and 1 base at J, with 8 bases in the middle. CDR1 is LGHNA and CDR2 is YNFKEQ in the germline V gene. The CDR3 runs to 14 residues. The CDR3 sequence is CASSQLDIQETQYF. As DNA, the CDR3 is TGTGCCAGCAGCCAACTCGACATCCAAGAGACCCAGTACTTC.

The chain couples TRBV27 to TRBJ1-1; TRBD1 matches at 7 bases. This CDR3 has 15 amino acids. V gave up 4 bases and J gave up 0 bases; unmatched junction bases: 5. Germline lookup yields CDR1 MNHEY and CDR2 SMNVEV (reference sequence). CDR3 residues: CASSSLDRMNTEAFF. The CDR3 DNA is TGTGCCAGCAGTTCTCTGGACAGGATGAACACTGAAGCTTTCTTT.

This chain connects TRBV2 to TRBJ2-1; 11 bases are shared with TRBD2. Trimming at V came to 6 bases and at J to 10 bases, leaving 11 bases not matched to a gene. This CDR3 is 15 amino acids long. Per germline, CDR1 SNHLY and CDR2 FYNNEI. The CDR3 nucleotides are TGTGCCAGCAGCGTGACTAGCGGGACAGGCGGGGAGCAGTTCTTC. The encoded protein is CASSVTSGTGGEQFF.

This rearrangement joins TRBV2 to TRBJ1-1; D gene uncertain. Germline V lookup: CDR1 SNHLY, CDR2 FYNNEI. The V and J ends lost 7 bases and 1 base respectively, with 19 bases between them. This CDR3 comprises 16 residues. The CDR3 DNA reads as TGTGCCAGCACCAGACTCCCGGGTGGCCCGAACACTGAAGCTTTCTTT. Protein sequence: CASTRLPGGPNTEAFF.

This chain uses TRBV6-6 with TRBJ1-1; 9 bases match TRBD1. Germline CDR1 MNHNY, CDR2 SVGAGI (reference sequence). The CDR3 is 15 amino acids. V lost 6 bases, J lost 4 bases, and 9 bases stayed unmatched. The CDR3 sequence: CASRETGGKGTEAFF. CDR3 sequence (DNA): TGTGCCAGCAGAGAAACAGGGGGCAAAGGCACTGAAGCTTTCTTT.

The genes are TRBV5-5 and TRBJ2-2, with TRBD2 matching over 8 bases. CDR3 length equals 15 residues. V lost 0 bases to trimming and J lost 5 bases; unmatched junction nucleotides: 3. Germline V lookup: CDR1 SGHKS, CDR2 YYEKEE (reference sequence). The CDR3 spells CASSLELAGTGELFF. The CDR3 nucleotides are TGTGCCAGCAGCTTGGAGTTAGCGGGGACCGGGGAGCTGTTTTTT.

The table lists this clone with a count of one. V usage is TRBV4-3 and J usage is TRBJ2-1, with 10 bases identical to TRBD2. Trimming removed 1 base from V and 6 bases from J; junction bases left unmatched: 9. In germline, CDR1 is LGHNA, CDR2 YSLEER. The CDR3 runs to 17 residues. The CDR3 DNA sequence: TGCGCCAGCAGCCAAGGTGGTGAGGGACTAGCGAGCAATGAGCAGTTCTTC. It translates to CASSQGGEGLASNEQFF.

This chain connects TRBV7-2 to TRBJ2-5; a weak D match, TRBD2 (6 bases). The germline V gene encodes CDR1 SGHTA and CDR2 FQGNSA. CDR3 length: 11 residues. Between the trimmed V and J ends, which lost 6 bases and 4 bases, there was a span of 6 bases. CDR3 in DNA: TGTGCCAGCAGGGAGGGAGAGACCCAGTACTTC. Its protein is CASREGETQYF.